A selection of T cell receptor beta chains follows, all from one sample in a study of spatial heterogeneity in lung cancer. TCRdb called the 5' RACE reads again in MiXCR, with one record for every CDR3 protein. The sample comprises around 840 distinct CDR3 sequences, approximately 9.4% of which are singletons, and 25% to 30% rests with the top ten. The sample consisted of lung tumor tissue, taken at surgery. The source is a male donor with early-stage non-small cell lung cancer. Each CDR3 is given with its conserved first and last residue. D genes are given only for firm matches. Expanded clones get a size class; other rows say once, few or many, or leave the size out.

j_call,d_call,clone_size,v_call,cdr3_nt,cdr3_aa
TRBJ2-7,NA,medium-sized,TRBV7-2,TGTGCCAGCAGCCCCACTGTAGCCGACTACGAGCAGTACTTC,CASSPTVADYEQYF
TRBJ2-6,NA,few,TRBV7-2,TGTGCCAGCAGCAGTACTACGGGGTACTCTGGGGCCAACGTCCTGACTTTC,CASSSTTGYSGANVLTF
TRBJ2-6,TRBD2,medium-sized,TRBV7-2,TGTGCCAGCAGCGGGCTAGCGGCCGGGTCTGGGGCCAACGTCCTGACTTTC,CASSGLAAGSGANVLTF
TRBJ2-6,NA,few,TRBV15,TGTGCCACCAGCAGGCAGGGCCCTGGGGCCAACGTCCTGACTTTC,CATSRQGPGANVLTF
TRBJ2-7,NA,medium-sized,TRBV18,TGTGCCAGCTCACCGACAGCCACCTACGAGCAGTACTTC,CASSPTATYEQYF
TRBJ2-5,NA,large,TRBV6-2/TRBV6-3,TGTGCCAGCAGTTACGGAGAGACCCAGTACTTC,CASSYGETQYF
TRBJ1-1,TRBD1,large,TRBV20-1,TGCAGTGCTAGGGGTCCACCGGGACAGGGGAAGATCACTGAAGCTTTCTTT,CSARGPPGQGKITEAFF
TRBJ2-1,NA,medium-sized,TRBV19,TGTGCCAGTAGTATTATCCCCGCGGAAGGTGAGCAGTTCTTC,CASSIIPAEGEQFF
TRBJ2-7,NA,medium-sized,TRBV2,TGTGCCAGCAGGTCGGACAGCTACGAGCAGTACTTC,CASRSDSYEQYF
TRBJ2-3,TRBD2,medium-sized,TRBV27,TGTGCCAGTAGGTCGGGGGGAGGGGCAGATACGCAGTATTTT,CASRSGGGADTQYF
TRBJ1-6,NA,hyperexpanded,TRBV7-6,TGTGCCAGCAGCTTAGAGGGTTTGAGGTCACCCCTCCACTTT,CASSLEGLRSPLHF
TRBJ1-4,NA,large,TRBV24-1,TGTGCCACCAGCGAAGGGTCGGCAACTAATGAAAAACTGTTTTTT,CATSEGSATNEKLFF
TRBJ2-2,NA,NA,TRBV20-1,TGCAGTGCCCACGGACAGAACACCGGGGAGCTGTTTTTT,CSAHGQNTGELFF
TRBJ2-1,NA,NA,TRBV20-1,TGCAGTGCTAGAGATCTGCCCTACAATGAGCAGTTCTTC,CSARDLPYNEQFF
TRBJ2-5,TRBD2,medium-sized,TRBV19,TGTGCCAGCACTGTCGATAGCGGGAGTAAAGAGACCCAGTACTTC,CASTVDSGSKETQYF
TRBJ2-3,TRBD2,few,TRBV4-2,TGTGCCAGCAGCCAGGATCTAGCGGGAAGTTGGAATACGCAGTATTTT,CASSQDLAGSWNTQYF
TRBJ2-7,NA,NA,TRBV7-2,TGTGCCAGCAGCCCTAGAAGGGACTCCTACGAGCAGTACTTC,CASSPRRDSYEQYF
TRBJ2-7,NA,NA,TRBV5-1,TGCGCCAGCAGCTTGGCAGGGGATCCCCACGAGCAGTACTTC,CASSLAGDPHEQYF
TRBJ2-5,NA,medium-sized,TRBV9,TGTGCCAGCAGCGCCGAGGACAGATACGAGACCCAGTACTTC,CASSAEDRYETQYF
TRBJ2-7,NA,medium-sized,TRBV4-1,TGCGCCAGCAGCCAAACCGTAACGGGATTAACCTACGAGCAGTACTTC,CASSQTVTGLTYEQYF
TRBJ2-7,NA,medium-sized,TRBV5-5,TGTGCCAGCAGCTTGGCGAGTCCGACCGCCTACGAGCAGTACTTC,CASSLASPTAYEQYF
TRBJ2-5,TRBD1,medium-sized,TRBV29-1,TGCAGCGCCGACGGACAGGGGGTAACGGAGACCCAGTACTTC,CSADGQGVTETQYF
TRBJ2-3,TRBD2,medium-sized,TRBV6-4,TGTGCCAGCAGTAGACTAGCGGGAAGCACAGATACGCAGTATTTT,CASSRLAGSTDTQYF
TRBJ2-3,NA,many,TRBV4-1,TGCGCCAGCAGCCAAGGTCAGCCAGCCCGGCAGTATTTT,CASSQGQPARQYF
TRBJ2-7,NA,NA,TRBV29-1,TGCAGCGTTGTCCCTACCCTGGGGACTTCCTACGAGCAGTACTTC,CSVVPTLGTSYEQYF
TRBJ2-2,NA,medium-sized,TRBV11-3,TGTGCCAGCAGCGGTGGGACTCCGAGCGGGGAGCTGTTTTTT,CASSGGTPSGELFF
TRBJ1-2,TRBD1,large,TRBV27,TGTGCCAGCACCCCCCTAGCAGGGGGCGTCGGCTACACCTTC,CASTPLAGGVGYTF
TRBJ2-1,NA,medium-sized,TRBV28,TGTGCCAGCAGCCATCTAGGTAGCTCCTACAATGAGCAGTTCTTC,CASSHLGSSYNEQFF
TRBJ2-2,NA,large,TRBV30,TGTGCCTGGAGTGTACCTTCCCCGCGGACCGGGGAGCTGTTTTTT,CAWSVPSPRTGELFF
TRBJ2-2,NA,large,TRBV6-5,TGTGCCAGCGGGTACAGGGCGTCGAACACCGGGGAGCTGTTTTTT,CASGYRASNTGELFF
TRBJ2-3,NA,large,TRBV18,TGTGCCAGCTCACCAAGGGGAACAGATACGCAGTATTTT,CASSPRGTDTQYF
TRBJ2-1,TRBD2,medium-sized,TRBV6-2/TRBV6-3,TGTGCCAGCAGTTACCCCGGGACTAGCGGGAGGAATGAGCAGTTCTTC,CASSYPGTSGRNEQFF
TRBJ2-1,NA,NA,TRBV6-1,TGTGCCAGCAGTGAAGGGGTGGCACCCCGGGATGAGCAGTTCTTC,CASSEGVAPRDEQFF
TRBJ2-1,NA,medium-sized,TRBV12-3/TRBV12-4,TGTGCCAGCAGTCGGACCCGAGACGGCAATGAGCAGTTCTTC,CASSRTRDGNEQFF
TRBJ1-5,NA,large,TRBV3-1,TGTGCCAGCAGCCAGGGGGGGAATCAGCCCCAGCATTTT,CASSQGGNQPQHF
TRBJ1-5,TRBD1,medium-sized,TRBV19,TGTGCCAGTGGGATCGAGGACAGGGCTAATCAGCCCCAGCATTTT,CASGIEDRANQPQHF
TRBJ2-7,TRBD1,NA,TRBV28,TGTGCCAGCAGTTTAGCCGGGACAGGCTCCGAGCAGTACTTC,CASSLAGTGSEQYF
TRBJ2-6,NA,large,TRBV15,TGTGCCACCGGGATGGTCTCTGGGGCCAACGTCCTGACTTTC,CATGMVSGANVLTF
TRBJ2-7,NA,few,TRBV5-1,TGCGCCAGCAGCCAACAGGGTTTTGGGGCCTACGAGCAGTACTTC,CASSQQGFGAYEQYF
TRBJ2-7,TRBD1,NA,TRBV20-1,TGCAGTGCCCGGGGACAGGAATTCTACGAGCAGTACTTC,CSARGQEFYEQYF
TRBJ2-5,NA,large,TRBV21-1,TGTGCCAGCAGCCCCCGCGGGAGACCAGAGACCCAGTACTTC,CASSPRGRPETQYF
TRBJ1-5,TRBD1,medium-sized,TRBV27,TGTGCCAGCAGTCCCCTCCAGGGGGGAGATCAGCCCCAGCATTTT,CASSPLQGGDQPQHF
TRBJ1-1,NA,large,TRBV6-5,TGTGCCAGCAGTTCCCAGGGAGGCACTGAAGCTTTCTTT,CASSSQGGTEAFF
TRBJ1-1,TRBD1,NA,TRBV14,TGTGCCAGCAGCCTGGACAGGGTGCGAGCTTTCTTT,CASSLDRVRAFF
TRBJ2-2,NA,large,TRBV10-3,TGTGCCATCAGTGAGAGGGGGGGATCCGCCGGGGAGCTGTTTTTT,CAISERGGSAGELFF
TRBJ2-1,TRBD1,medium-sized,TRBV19,TGTGCCAGTAGTATCGGGACAGGGGCGAGAGATGAGCAGTTCTTC,CASSIGTGARDEQFF
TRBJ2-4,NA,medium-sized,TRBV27,TGTGCCAGCAGGCCTCTAGCCAAAAACATTCAGTACTTC,CASRPLAKNIQYF
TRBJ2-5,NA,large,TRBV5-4,TGTGCCAGCAGCTTGCCCTCGGAGACCCAGTACTTC,CASSLPSETQYF
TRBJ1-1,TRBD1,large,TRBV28,TGTGCCAGCAGTTTAAAGACAGGGGCACGAGCTTTCTTT,CASSLKTGARAFF
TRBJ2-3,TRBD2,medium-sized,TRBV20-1,TGCAGTGCTAGACAACGGGGACTAGCGGAAGCGCAGCGTACGCAGTATTTT,CSARQRGLAEAQRTQYF
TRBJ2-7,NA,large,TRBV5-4,TGTGCCAGCAGCCCCTTGGGGGGAGCTTCCTCCTACGAGCAGTACTTC,CASSPLGGASSYEQYF
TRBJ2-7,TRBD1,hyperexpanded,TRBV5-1,TGCGCCAGCAGCTTGGATGGACAGGCCCTCGAGCAGTACTTC,CASSLDGQALEQYF
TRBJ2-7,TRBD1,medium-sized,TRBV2,TGTGCCAGCCTCGTTCCTAAGGGGGACAGGGGTTACGAGCAGTACTTC,CASLVPKGDRGYEQYF
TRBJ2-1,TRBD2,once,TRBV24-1,TGTGCCACCCGTTCTAGCGGGAGCTCCTACAATGAGCAGTTCTTC,CATRSSGSSYNEQFF
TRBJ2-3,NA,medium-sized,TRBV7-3,TGTGCCAGCAGCTTACGGGGAGTTAAGGATACGCAGTATTTT,CASSLRGVKDTQYF
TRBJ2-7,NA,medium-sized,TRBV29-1,TGCAGCGTTGTCGAGCGGCGGTCGGAACAGGGAACCCACTACGAGCAGTACTTC,CSVVERRSEQGTHYEQYF
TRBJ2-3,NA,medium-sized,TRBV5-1,TGCGCCAGCAGCTGGGGGGTAGGTTCGGCAGATACGCAGTATTTT,CASSWGVGSADTQYF
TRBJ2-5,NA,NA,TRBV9,TGTGCCAGCAGCGTAGGGGGAGGCCCCGAAACGTTTTTC,CASSVGGGPETFF
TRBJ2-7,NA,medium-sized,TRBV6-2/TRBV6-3,TGTGCCAGCAGGTCTTCCTACGAGCAGTACTTC,CASRSSYEQYF
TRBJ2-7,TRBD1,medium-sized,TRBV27,TGTGCCAGCAGTTTACAGGGGGAAAACTACGAGCAGTACTTC,CASSLQGENYEQYF